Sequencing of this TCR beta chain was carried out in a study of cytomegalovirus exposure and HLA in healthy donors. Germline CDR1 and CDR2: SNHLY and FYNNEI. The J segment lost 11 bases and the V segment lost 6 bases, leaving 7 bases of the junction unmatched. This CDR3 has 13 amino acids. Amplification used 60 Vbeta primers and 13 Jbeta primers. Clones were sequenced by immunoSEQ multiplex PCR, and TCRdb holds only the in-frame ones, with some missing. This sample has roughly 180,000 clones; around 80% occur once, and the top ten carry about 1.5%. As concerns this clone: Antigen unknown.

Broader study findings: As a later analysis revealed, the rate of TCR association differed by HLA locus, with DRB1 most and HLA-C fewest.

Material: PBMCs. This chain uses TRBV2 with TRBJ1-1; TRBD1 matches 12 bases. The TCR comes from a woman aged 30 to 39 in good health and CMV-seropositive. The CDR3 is CASSPGQGAGAFF. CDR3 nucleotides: TGTGCCAGCAGCCCGGGACAGGGGGCTGGGGCTTTCTTT.